These 14 T cell receptor beta chains share one sample of origin, sequenced in a study of monozygotic twins with inflammatory bowel disease. TCRdb reprocessed the 5' RACE reads and stores each CDR3 protein as one record, lacking DNA. The sample totals 150,000 to 200,000 distinct CDR3 sequences. The sample was blood. The receptors were gathered from a human donor with ulcerative colitis or Crohn's disease, or a healthy co-twin of an affected twin (not recorded which).

The genes are TRBV3-1 and TRBJ2-1; checking the TCRdb D call of TRBD1 is not possible without DNA. CDR3 size: 15 residues. CDR1 and CDR2 (germline): LGHDT, YNNKEL (reference sequence). CDR3 region: CASSQEGVEVREQFF.

J is TRBJ2-7 and V is TRBV5-1; the D call of TRBD1 rests on TCRdb alone, since no DNA is present to check it. The V gene's germline CDR1 is SGHRS and CDR2 YFSETQ. This CDR3 contains 14 residues. The CDR3 reads CASSGTGTNYEQYF.

The CDR3 is CASSLDPWEQGLQYF. The chain carries TRBV11-2 and TRBJ2-4; TCRdb calls TRBD1, which cannot be checked without DNA. The CDR3 covers 15 residues. Germline V CDR1 and CDR2: SGHAT, FQNNGV.

V usage is TRBV29-1 and J usage is TRBJ2-4; TCRdb designates TRBD1, a call that cannot be tested without DNA. The germline CDR1 and CDR2 sequences are SQVTM and ANQGSEA. The CDR3 contains 14 residues. The CDR3 protein is CSVGRLGQQNIQYF.

This sequence joins TRBV5-5 and TRBJ2-1; the TRBD1 assignment by TCRdb is unverifiable without DNA. The CDR3 has 14 amino acids. Germline CDR1 SGHKS, CDR2 YYEKEE (reference sequence). The CDR3 is CASSVPGSYNEQFF.

This chain joins TRBV24-1 and TRBJ2-1; TCRdb reports TRBD2, a call that lacks DNA to check it against. Germline CDR1 is KGHDR and CDR2 is SFDVKD. The CDR3 has 16 amino acids. This CDR3 is CATSDPGTSGRGEQFF.

The rearrangement uses TRBV5-1 and TRBJ1-5; TCRdb names TRBD1, which stays unverified in the absence of DNA. The CDR3 covers 13 residues. CDR1 is SGHRS and CDR2 is YFSETQ in the germline V gene. The CDR3 protein is CASSVGGNQPQHF.

This chain links TRBV19 with TRBJ2-7; lacking DNA, the TRBD1 call made by TCRdb goes unchecked. The CDR3 consists of 15 residues. Germline values: CDR1 LNHDA, CDR2 SQIVND (reference sequence). The CDR3 is CASTFGSGSSYEQYF.

CDR3 protein: CASSRLAGVHEQFF. The rearrangement joins TRBV6-1 to TRBJ2-1; TCRdb selects TRBD2, and the lack of DNA leaves this call unchecked. The CDR3 consists of 14 residues. Germline CDR1 and CDR2: MNHNS and SASEGT.

The chain's CDR3 is CASSHNEYRVGNTEAFF. This chain joins TRBV5-1 and TRBJ1-1; no DNA is available, so the TRBD1 call from TCRdb remains unchecked. Germline CDR1 is SGHRS and CDR2 is YFSETQ. The CDR3 sequence is 17 residues long.

The chain recombines TRBV2 with TRBJ2-7. In germline, CDR1 is SNHLY, CDR2 FYNNEI. CDR3 length equals 15 residues. CDR3 residues: CASSEALAVAYEQYF.

The chain combines TRBV6-1 with TRBJ1-5; the D call of TRBD1 rests on TCRdb alone, since no DNA is present to check it. The CDR3 contains 16 residues. CDR1 and CDR2 (germline): MNHNS, SASEGT. Here the CDR3 reads CASSVKPGGSNQPQHF.

The chain links TRBV7-9 to TRBJ2-5; TCRdb designates TRBD1, a call that cannot be tested without DNA. Germline V gives CDR1 SEHNR, CDR2 FQNEAQ (reference sequence). There are 15 residues in the CDR3. The CDR3 is CASRAFGGSQETQYF.

The V gene is TRBV12-3 or TRBV12-4, the J gene TRBJ1-4; TCRdb lists TRBD1, though no DNA is available to test this call. The CDR3 is 16 amino acids. The CDR3 spells CASSFAGQTKNEKLFF.